This T cell receptor beta chain was sequenced during a study of blood T cell repertoires in COVID-19. Study-wide background: The cDNA or gDNA used as material had been derived from T cells, B-cell-depleted T cells, or PBMCs.

Some clones are missing from TCRdb's copy, which holds only in-frame ones; the method was immunoSEQ multiplex PCR. The sample includes 110,000 to 150,000 clones, around 86% of them seen just once. Trimming took 4 bases from V and 3 from J, leaving 10 bases between them. The germline V gene encodes CDR1 SNHLY and CDR2 FYNNEI. CDR3 length: 14 amino acids. Sequencing was carried out using PBMCs or T cells enriched from blood (not recorded which). The TCR comes from a man aged 55 to 69 who had recovered from COVID-19. The V and J genes are TRBV2 and TRBJ2-1; D unresolved. The chain's CDR3 is CASSGRRNYNEQFF. In DNA form, the CDR3 reads TGTGCCAGCAGTGGTCGCAGGAACTACAATGAGCAGTTCTTC.